This TCR beta chain was identified in a study of Ad26.COV2.S vaccination and SARS-CoV-2 variants. Study context: Each vaccinee took Ad26.COV2.S intramuscularly, once or twice 56 days apart.

V lost 2 bases to trimming and J lost 6 bases, with 9 bases between them. Germline CDR1 and CDR2: SGHRS and YFSETQ. The CDR3 covers 13 residues. Produced via immunoSEQ multiplex PCR; TCRdb's table is partial and in-frame only. There are some 300,000 clones in the sample; just over 85% occur only once, and approximately 1.9% lies in the top ten. Treatment specified: roughly 18 received Ad26.COV2.S at low or high dose, single or two shots; 5 received placebo; per-sample allocation not given. It was on day 63 after the first vaccine or placebo injection that samples were taken. Boston supplied an adult donor aged 18-55 years. An Ad26 vector that expressed Wuhan-strain SARS-CoV-2 spike constituted the vaccine.

This chain links TRBV5-1 with TRBJ2-1, with a possible D match to TRBD1 (6 bases). This receptor was taken from a person between 18 and 59 years old who received the Ad26.COV2.S COVID-19 vaccine or a placebo. The sequencing used peripheral blood, collected in a trial of Ad26.COV2.S vaccine versus placebo. The CDR3, as DNA: TGCGCCAGCAGCTTTGAAGGGGGCAATGAGCAGTTCTTC. Translating gives CASSFEGGNEQFF.